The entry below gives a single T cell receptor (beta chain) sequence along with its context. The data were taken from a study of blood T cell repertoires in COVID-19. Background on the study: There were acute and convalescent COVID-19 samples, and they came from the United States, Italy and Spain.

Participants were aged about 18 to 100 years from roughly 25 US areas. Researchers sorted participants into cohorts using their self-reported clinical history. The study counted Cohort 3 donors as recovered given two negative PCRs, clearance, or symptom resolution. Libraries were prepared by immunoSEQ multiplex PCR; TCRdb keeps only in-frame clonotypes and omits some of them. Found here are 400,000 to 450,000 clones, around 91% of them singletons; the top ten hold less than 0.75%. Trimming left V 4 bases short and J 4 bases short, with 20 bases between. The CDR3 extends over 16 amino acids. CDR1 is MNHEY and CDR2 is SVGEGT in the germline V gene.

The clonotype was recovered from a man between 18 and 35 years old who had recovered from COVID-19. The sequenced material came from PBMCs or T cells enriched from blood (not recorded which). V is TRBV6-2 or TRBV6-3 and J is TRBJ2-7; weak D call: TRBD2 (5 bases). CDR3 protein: CASSSPGSEYLYEQYF. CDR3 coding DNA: TGTGCCAGCAGTTCCCCGGGTAGCGAGTACCTATACGAGCAGTACTTC.